The subject of this entry is one T cell receptor (beta chain). The antigen remains undetermined. The sample originates from a study of CD8+ T cells in alopecia areata. General study points: One nonresponder leaves baseline CD8+ expansion's link to response uncertain.

Trimming shortened V by 7 bases and J by 1 base, and 13 bases separated the two germline ends. The CDR3 runs 14 residues. Germline values: CDR1 MDHEN, CDR2 SYDVKM. Following RNA extraction, reverse transcription yielded cDNA that acted as the sequencing template. Sequencing used immunoSEQ multiplex PCR; TCRdb keeps in-frame clones, though not all of them. Among roughly 200,000 clones listed, roughly 61% were seen once. The treatment: oral pan-JAK inhibitor, 5-10 mg twice daily. The genes are TRBV28 and TRBJ1-2; a weak D match, TRBD1 (5 bases). This clonotype was obtained from a human donor with alopecia areata. The material sequenced was CD8+ T cells sorted from blood, taken at week 24, from a patient treated with tofacitinib. The CDR3 nucleotides are TGTGCCAGCAATGGGGGTTCGATTAACTATGGCTACACCTTC. Translating gives CASNGGSINYGYTF.